What follows are 18 T cell receptor beta chains derived from one specimen sequenced in a study of control samples from healthy donors and cancer patients. TCRdb's copy holds only in-frame clones and misses some; the assay was immunoSEQ multiplex PCR. The table lists about 55,000 clones, about 96% of them singletons, with approximately 0.99% in the top ten. The source material was blood. These receptors all stem from a woman younger than 30 in good health.

The chain uses TRBV6-5 and TRBJ2-3, with 7 bases identical to TRBD2. Germline CDR1 and CDR2: MNHEY and SVGAGI. The CDR3 consists of 16 residues. J gave up 2 bases and V 2 bases, and 7 bases lay outside the gene matches. CDR3: CASSYGGGTITDTQYF. The DNA of the CDR3 is TGTGCCAGCAGTTACGGGGGGGGGACTATCACAGATACGCAGTATTTT.

This chain connects TRBV6-1 to TRBJ1-4; no definite D call. The CDR3 consists of 15 residues. Per the germline V gene, CDR1 is MNHNS and CDR2 is SASEGT. The V end lost 2 bases, the J end lost 0 bases, and 7 bases lay between the germline ends. The CDR3 DNA reads as TGTGCCAGCAGTGAACACTATGCAACTAATGAAAAACTGTTTTTT. Residues: CASSEHYATNEKLFF.

This chain joins TRBV7-6 and TRBJ1-3; D not resolved. This CDR3 has 17 residues. The V end was cut by 3 bases, the J end by 2 bases, with 17 bases between. The V gene's germline CDR1 is SGHVS and CDR2 FNYEAQ. The CDR3, as DNA: TGTGCCAGCAGCTTCACATTATCGGAGGCGCCTGGAAACACCATATATTTT. This gives the protein CASSFTLSEAPGNTIYF.

This sequence joins TRBV19 and TRBJ1-1; 7 positions match TRBD1. Germline V gene lookup returns CDR1 LNHDA and CDR2 SQIVND (reference sequence). The CDR3 spans 16 residues. The V gene end was trimmed by 2 bases and the J gene end by 1 base; junction bases not matched to a gene: 7. DNA of the CDR3: TGTGCCAGTAGTATATCGGCAGGGGGGAAGAACACTGAAGCTTTCTTT. It specifies CASSISAGGKNTEAFF. The full variable domain, its missing parts supplied by reference TRBV19 and TRBJ1-1, is DGGITQSPKYLFRKEGQNVTLSCEQNLNHDAMYWYRQDPGQGLRLIYYSQIVNDFQKGDIAEGYSVSREKKESFPLTVTSAQKNPTAFYLCASSISAGGKNTEAFFGQGTRLTVV.

This clone showed up just once. This chain uses TRBV7-7 with TRBJ2-3; D unclear. The ends were cut back, 1 base at V and 4 bases at J, with 6 bases in the middle. Germline values: CDR1 SSHAT, CDR2 FNYEAQ (reference sequence). The CDR3 is made up of 13 amino acids. CDR3 bases: TGTGCCAGCAGCTTAGTATGGGCAGATACGCAGTATTTT. Translating it yields CASSLVWADTQYF.

This sequence joins TRBV6-5 and TRBJ1-6; D remains unclear. Trimming pared 6 bases from V and 7 bases from J, leaving 10 bases between. The length of the CDR3 is 13 residues. Per the germline V gene, CDR1 is MNHEY and CDR2 is SVGAGI. CDR3 nucleotide sequence: TGTGCCAGCAGCACGGGCCTCAATTCACCCCTCCACTTT. Amino acids: CASSTGLNSPLHF.

The CDR3 here is CASSSRDRGDDKQFF. In DNA, the CDR3 is TGTGCCAGCAGTTCCCGGGACAGGGGAGACGATAAGCAGTTCTTC. The gene calls are TRBV6-1 and TRBJ2-1; 10 bases line up with TRBD1. Per the germline V gene, CDR1 is MNHNS and CDR2 is SASEGT. V lost 5 bases, J lost 11 bases, and 12 bases stayed unmatched. The length of the CDR3 is 15 residues.

The chain links TRBV2 to TRBJ2-1; no clear D. CDR3 size: 17 residues. V shed 4 bases and J shed 3 bases, with 19 bases lying between them. Germline-derived CDR1 and CDR2 are SNHLY and FYNNEI. CDR3 region: CASSGPVGQWVYNEQFF. The CDR3 nucleotides are TGTGCCAGCAGTGGACCGGTGGGCCAATGGGTCTACAATGAGCAGTTCTTC.

The rearrangement uses TRBV2 and TRBJ2-7; 8 bases fit TRBD2. CDR1 is SNHLY, CDR2 FYNNEI, per germline. The junction had 10 bases not matched to a gene; V was cut back by 6 bases and J by 6 bases. This CDR3 region has 14 residues. CDR3 coding DNA: TGTGCCAGCAGGTCTACGGGACTAGGGAGCGAGCAGTACTTC. This encodes CASRSTGLGSEQYF.

The chain joins TRBV2 to TRBJ1-2, with D unclear. CDR1 is SNHLY, CDR2 FYNNEI, per germline. V dropped 4 bases and J dropped 5 bases, with 17 bases sitting between them. CDR3 length equals 15 residues. CDR3 DNA: TGTGCCAGCAGTGGGAAAGGAGGGTTCGGGTATGGCTACACCTTC. Translated, it gives CASSGKGGFGYGYTF.

In regard to this clone: Other DNA sequences in the sample encode the same CDR3. This chain uses TRBV6-1 with TRBJ1-2, with D perhaps TRBD1 (5 bases). The ends were cut back, 2 bases at V and 8 bases at J, with 15 bases in the middle. This CDR3 has 14 residues. CDR1 is MNHNS, CDR2 SASEGT, per germline. The CDR3 loop reads CASSEFGGVGGYTF. CDR3 DNA sequence: TGTGCCAGCAGTGAATTTGGGGGGGTAGGGGGCTACACCTTC.

The chain carries TRBV10-3 and TRBJ1-6; D not certain. This CDR3 has 15 residues. Germline CDR1 reads ENHRY; CDR2 reads SYGVKD. V lost 3 bases, J lost 7 bases, and 13 bases lay in between. CDR3 nucleotide sequence: TGTGCCATCAGTGATGGTGGTACTCTCAATTCACCCCTCCACTTT. Its protein product is CAISDGGTLNSPLHF.

The rearrangement uses TRBV5-6 and TRBJ2-5; 7 positions match TRBD1. CDR1 is SGHDT, CDR2 YYEEEE, per germline. The CDR3 runs to 13 residues. V trimming: 3 bases; J trimming: 5 bases; junction bases outside the gene matches: 4. The CDR3 loop reads CASSWGTAETQYF. The DNA for the CDR3 is TGTGCCAGCAGCTGGGGGACAGCGGAGACCCAGTACTTC.

Concerning this clone itself: A read error may account for a junction end that differs from germline. The J gene is TRBJ1-1, the V gene TRBV3-1 (or the pseudogene TRBV3-2); D is undetermined. CDR1 and CDR2 from the germline V gene are LGHDT and YNNKEL (reference sequence). The CDR3 length is 15 residues. This chain's CDR3 is CAGSQERRSFTEAFF. CDR3 sequence (DNA): TGTGCCGGCAGCCAAGAAAGACGGAGTTTCACTGAAGCTTTCTTT.

This chain uses TRBV19 with TRBJ2-1; 10 bases match TRBD2. Germline lookup yields CDR1 LNHDA and CDR2 SQIVND (reference sequence). Losses at the gene ends were 6 bases for V and 1 base for J; bases not matched to a gene: 9. This CDR3 is built from 17 residues. The CDR3 region is CASSKRGGGGSYNEQFF. CDR3 coding DNA: TGTGCCAGTAGCAAGCGGGGGGGCGGCGGTTCCTACAATGAGCAGTTCTTC.

The CDR3 loop is CASSSTGVDYGYTF. The CDR3 nucleotides read TGTGCCAGCTCATCGACAGGGGTCGACTATGGCTACACCTTC. The chain employs TRBV18 and TRBJ1-2; TRBD1 agrees at 8 bases. Trimming took 5 bases from V and 3 from J; bases not matched to a gene: 5. The CDR3 is 14 residues long. The germline V gene has CDR1 KGHSH and CDR2 LQKENI.

The chain joins TRBV6-1 to TRBJ1-2; 9 nucleotides align to TRBD1. Germline-derived CDR1 and CDR2 are MNHNS and SASEGT. V was clipped by 2 bases and J by 4 bases; unmatched bases: 11. The CDR3 is 17 amino acids. The CDR3 nucleotides read TGTGCCAGCAGTGAAAAAATTCCGGGACAGGGATTCTATGGCTACACCTTC. It encodes CASSEKIPGQGFYGYTF.

The CDR3 spells CSVVEGYNSPLHF. Here the CDR3 DNA reads TGCAGCGTTGTGGAAGGGTATAATTCACCCCTCCACTTT. The gene calls are TRBV29-1 and TRBJ1-6; D gene uncertain. The V gene lost 4 bases and the J gene lost 4 bases, with 8 bases spanning the gap. Germline CDR1 reads SQVTM; CDR2 reads ANQGSEA. The CDR3 is made up of 13 amino acids.